These T cell receptor beta chains were read from a single sample in a study of blood T cell repertoires in COVID-19. The repertoire was sequenced with immunoSEQ multiplex PCR; TCRdb's copy has only in-frame clones and lacks some. The data show about 170,000 clones, less than 85% seen once. Specimen: PBMCs or T cells enriched from blood (not recorded which). The receptors stem from a man aged 50-60 years who had recovered from COVID-19. Both conserved end residues are part of each CDR3. D genes are given only for firm matches. Size values are once, few and many counts, or a class for expanded clones, and some rows have none.

CDR3: CASSLWVDYLSYEQYF
DNA: TGTGCCAGCAGCTTGTGGGTGGACTACTTATCCTACGAGCAGTACTTC
D: NA
V: TRBV7-2
J: TRBJ2-7
size: NA
length: 16

CDR3: CASSLIARWESGSPLHF
DNA: TGTGCCAGCAGCTTAATAGCTAGGTGGGAGAGCGGTTCACCCCTCCACTTT
D: NA
V: TRBV7-3
J: TRBJ1-6
size: NA
length: 17

CDR3: CATTGSSGNTEAFF
DNA: TGTGCCACCACAGGTAGTAGTGGGAACACTGAAGCTTTCTTT
D: NA
V: TRBV6-5
J: TRBJ1-1
size: NA
length: 14

CDR3: CASKQAGQGKPQHF
DNA: TGTGCCAGTAAACAAGCTGGACAGGGGAAGCCCCAGCATTTT
D: TRBD1
V: TRBV19
J: TRBJ1-5
size: NA
length: 14

CDR3: CASSSIAGKGGKNIQYF
DNA: TGTGCCAGCAGTAGTATAGCGGGGAAGGGGGGCAAAAACATTCAGTACTTC
D: TRBD2
V: TRBV28
J: TRBJ2-4
size: once
length: 17

CDR3: CASSLSGGNTEAFF
DNA: TGCGCCAGCAGCTTATCGGGGGGCAACACTGAAGCTTTCTTT
D: NA
V: TRBV5-1
J: TRBJ1-1
size: NA
length: 14

CDR3: CASSAGVSSGNTIYF
DNA: TGTGCCAGCAGCGCAGGGGTCTCCTCTGGAAACACCATATATTTT
D: NA
V: TRBV9
J: TRBJ1-3
size: NA
length: 15

CDR3: CASSDSEWGNSPLHF
DNA: TGCGCCAGCAGTGATAGCGAGTGGGGTAATTCACCCCTCCACTTT
D: NA
V: TRBV10-2
J: TRBJ1-6
size: NA
length: 15

CDR3: CASSPQSGQGAPRETQYF
DNA: TGTGCCAGCAGCCCGCAATCCGGACAGGGGGCACCAAGGGAGACCCAGTACTTC
D: TRBD1
V: TRBV6-2/TRBV6-3
J: TRBJ2-5
size: NA
length: 18

CDR3: CASSQDQAQGRYGYTF
DNA: TGTGCCAGCAGCCAAGATCAGGCACAGGGTCGGTATGGCTACACCTTC
D: NA
V: TRBV4-2
J: TRBJ1-2
size: NA
length: 16

CDR3: CASSALGTGTEQYF
DNA: TGTGCCAGCAGTGCTTTGGGGACAGGGACCGAGCAGTACTTC
D: TRBD1
V: TRBV2
J: TRBJ2-7
size: NA
length: 14

CDR3: CASSLGAGGGSSSYEQYF
DNA: TGTGCCAGCAGCTTAGGGGCAGGGGGCGGCTCAAGCTCCTACGAGCAGTACTTC
D: TRBD1
V: TRBV7-2
J: TRBJ2-7
size: NA
length: 18

CDR3: CASSQDRGQETQYF
DNA: TGTGCCAGCAGCCAAGACAGGGGGCAAGAGACCCAGTACTTC
D: TRBD1
V: TRBV4-2
J: TRBJ2-5
size: NA
length: 14

CDR3: CASRRGRVQETQYF
DNA: TGTGCCAGCAGGAGAGGGCGGGTTCAAGAGACCCAGTACTTC
D: NA
V: TRBV3-1/TRBV3-2
J: TRBJ2-5
size: NA
length: 14

CDR3: CASSTLTSGAYEQYF
DNA: TGTGCCAGCAGCACGTTGACTAGCGGGGCCTACGAGCAGTACTTC
D: TRBD2
V: TRBV7-9
J: TRBJ2-7
size: NA
length: 15

CDR3: CASSLGEPYGYTF
DNA: TGCGCCAGCAGCTTGGGGGAGCCCTATGGCTACACCTTC
D: NA
V: TRBV5-1
J: TRBJ1-2
size: few
length: 13

CDR3: CASSLDRTYEQYF
DNA: TGTGCCAGCAGTTTAGACAGGACCTACGAGCAGTACTTC
D: NA
V: TRBV6-5
J: TRBJ2-7
size: NA
length: 13

CDR3: CASSKGQGTYYGYTF
DNA: TGTGCCAGCAGCAAAGGACAGGGGACCTACTATGGCTACACCTTC
D: TRBD1
V: TRBV7-2
J: TRBJ1-2
size: NA
length: 15

CDR3: CASSVGGDNYGYTF
DNA: TGTGCCAGCAGCGTAGGGGGGGATAACTATGGCTACACCTTC
D: NA
V: TRBV9
J: TRBJ1-2
size: NA
length: 14

CDR3: CASKLGDSYTEAFF
DNA: TGTGCCAGCAAGTTAGGGGATAGCTACACTGAAGCTTTCTTT
D: NA
V: TRBV27
J: TRBJ1-1
size: once
length: 14

CDR3: CASSEGRAPNEKLFF
DNA: TGTGCCAGCAGTGAAGGCAGGGCCCCTAATGAAAAACTGTTTTTT
D: NA
V: TRBV2
J: TRBJ1-4
size: once
length: 15

CDR3: CASSGQTYEQYF
DNA: TGTGCCAGCAGTGGGCAGACCTACGAGCAGTACTTC
D: NA
V: TRBV7-9
J: TRBJ2-7
size: NA
length: 12

CDR3: CASSLVPSGGDDEQFF
DNA: TGTGCCAGCAGCTTAGTCCCTAGCGGGGGGGACGATGAGCAGTTCTTC
D: TRBD2
V: TRBV7-3
J: TRBJ2-1
size: once
length: 16

CDR3: CASTQNVQSNQPQHF
DNA: TGTGCCAGCACCCAAAACGTACAGAGCAATCAGCCCCAGCATTTT
D: NA
V: TRBV2
J: TRBJ1-5
size: once
length: 15

CDR3: CSFSDREFGTQYF
DNA: TGCAGCTTCTCGGACAGGGAGTTTGGTACGCAGTATTTT
D: TRBD1
V: TRBV29-1
J: TRBJ2-3
size: NA
length: 13

CDR3: CASSLGVSQGIYGYTF
DNA: TGTGCCAGCAGTTTAGGTGTAAGCCAGGGAATCTATGGCTACACCTTC
D: NA
V: TRBV28
J: TRBJ1-2
size: NA
length: 16